Below, one T cell receptor (beta chain) is given with its context. CDR1 is LGHDT, CDR2 YNNKEL, per germline (reference sequence). Trimming removed 1 base from V and 1 base from J; junction bases left unmatched: 7. The CDR3 totals 18 residues. The data belong to a study of blood T cell repertoires in COVID-19. Using immunoSEQ multiplex PCR, the repertoire was profiled, and TCRdb retains in-frame clones only, with some absent. The data contain about 32,000 clones, about 85% of them singletons. The sequenced sample consisted of peripheral blood. The clonotype comes from a man in his sixties with active or convalescent COVID-19. The chain combines TRBV3-1 (or the pseudogene TRBV3-2) with TRBJ2-5; TRBD2 agrees at 12 bases. The CDR3 loop is CASSQGLLAGGSQETQYF. DNA of the CDR3: TGTGCCAGCAGCCAAGGCCTCCTAGCGGGAGGGTCCCAAGAGACCCAGTACTTC.